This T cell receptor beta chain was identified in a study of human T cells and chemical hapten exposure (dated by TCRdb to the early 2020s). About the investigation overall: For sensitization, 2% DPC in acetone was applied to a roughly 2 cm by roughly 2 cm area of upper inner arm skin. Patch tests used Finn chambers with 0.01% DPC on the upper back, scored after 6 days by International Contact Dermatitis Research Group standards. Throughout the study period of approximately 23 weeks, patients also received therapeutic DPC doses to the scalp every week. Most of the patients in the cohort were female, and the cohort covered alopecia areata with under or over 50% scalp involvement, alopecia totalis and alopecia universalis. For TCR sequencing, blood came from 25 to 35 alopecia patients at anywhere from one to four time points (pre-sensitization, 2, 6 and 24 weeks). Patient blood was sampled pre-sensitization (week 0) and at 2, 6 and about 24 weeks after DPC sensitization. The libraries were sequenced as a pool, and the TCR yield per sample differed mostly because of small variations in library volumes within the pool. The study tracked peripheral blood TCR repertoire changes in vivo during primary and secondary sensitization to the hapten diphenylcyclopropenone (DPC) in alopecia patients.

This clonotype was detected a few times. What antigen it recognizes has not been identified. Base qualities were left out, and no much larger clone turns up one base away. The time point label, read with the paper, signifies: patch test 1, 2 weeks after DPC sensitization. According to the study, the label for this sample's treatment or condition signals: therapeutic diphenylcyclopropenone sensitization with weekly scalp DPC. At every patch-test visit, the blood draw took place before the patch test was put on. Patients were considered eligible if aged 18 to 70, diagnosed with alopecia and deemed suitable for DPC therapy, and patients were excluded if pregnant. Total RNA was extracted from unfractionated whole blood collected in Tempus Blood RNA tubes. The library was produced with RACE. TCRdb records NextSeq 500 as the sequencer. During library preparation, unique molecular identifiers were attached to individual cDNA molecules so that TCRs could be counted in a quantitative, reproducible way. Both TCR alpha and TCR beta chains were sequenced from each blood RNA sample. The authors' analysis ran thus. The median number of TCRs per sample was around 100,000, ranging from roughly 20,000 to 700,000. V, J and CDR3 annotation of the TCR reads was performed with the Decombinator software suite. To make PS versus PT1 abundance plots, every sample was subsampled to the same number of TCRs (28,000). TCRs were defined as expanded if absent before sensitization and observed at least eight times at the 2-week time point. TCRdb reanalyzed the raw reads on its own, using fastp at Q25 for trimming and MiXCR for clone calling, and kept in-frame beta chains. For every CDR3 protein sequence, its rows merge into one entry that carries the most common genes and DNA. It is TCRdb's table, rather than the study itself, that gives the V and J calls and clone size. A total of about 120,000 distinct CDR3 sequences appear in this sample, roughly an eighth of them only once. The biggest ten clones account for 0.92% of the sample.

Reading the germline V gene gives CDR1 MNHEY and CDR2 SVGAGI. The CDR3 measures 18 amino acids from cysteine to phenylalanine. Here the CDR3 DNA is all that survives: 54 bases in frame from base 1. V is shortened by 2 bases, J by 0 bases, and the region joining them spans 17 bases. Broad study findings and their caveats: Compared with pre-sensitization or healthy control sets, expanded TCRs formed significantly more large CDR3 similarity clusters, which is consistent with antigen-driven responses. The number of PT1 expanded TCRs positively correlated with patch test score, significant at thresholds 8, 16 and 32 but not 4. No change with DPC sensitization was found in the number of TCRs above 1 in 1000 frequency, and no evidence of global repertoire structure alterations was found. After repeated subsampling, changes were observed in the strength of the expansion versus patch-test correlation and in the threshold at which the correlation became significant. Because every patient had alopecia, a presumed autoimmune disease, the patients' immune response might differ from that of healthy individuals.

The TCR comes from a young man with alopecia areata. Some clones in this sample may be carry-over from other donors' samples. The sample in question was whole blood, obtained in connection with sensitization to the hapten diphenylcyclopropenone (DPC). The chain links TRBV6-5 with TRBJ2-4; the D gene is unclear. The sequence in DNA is TGTGCCAGCAGTTACGGCCGGGCTACCAGTCTAGCCAAAAACATTCAGTACTTC. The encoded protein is CASSYGRATSLAKNIQYF.